One and the same sample provided the 4 T cell receptor beta chains below, sequenced in a study of T cell responses to AZD1222 COVID-19 vaccine. The method was immunoSEQ multiplex PCR; TCRdb's version includes in-frame clones alone and lacks a portion of them. This table holds about 150,000 clones, roughly 80% found once. Here the sequenced sample was peripheral blood, taken on day 0 of MenACWY control vaccination. The source is an adult in good health.

The chain joins TRBV7-7 to TRBJ2-3; 9 bases map to TRBD2. This CDR3 has 16 residues. The germline V gene has CDR1 SSHAT and CDR2 FNYEAQ (reference sequence). With V trimmed by 1 base and J by 1 base, 3 bases remained unmatched. Here the CDR3 DNA reads TGTGCCAGCAGCTTAGGACTAGCGGTGGGCACAGATACGCAGTATTTT. Translation: CASSLGLAVGTDTQYF.

This clone has just one count. The V call is TRBV30, the J call TRBJ1-6; 11 bases align to TRBD1. The CDR3 is 14 residues long. The V segment lost 3 bases and the J segment 9 bases; nucleotides outside the gene matches: 4. Germline V gene lookup returns CDR1 GTSNPN and CDR2 SVGIG (reference sequence). The CDR3 here is CAWRGQGAGSPLHF. In DNA, the CDR3 is TGTGCCTGGAGAGGACAGGGGGCCGGTTCACCCCTCCACTTT.

The rearrangement links TRBV29-1 to TRBJ1-1; TRBD1 is a possible D gene (6 bases). The CDR3 has 11 amino acids. The V gene's germline CDR1 is SQVTM and CDR2 ANQGSEA. CDR3 region: CRAVRGTEAFF. As DNA, the CDR3 is TGCAGGGCGGTTAGGGGGACTGAAGCTTTCTTT.

The genes are TRBV7-2 and TRBJ1-2; 8 bases fit TRBD1. Germline values: CDR1 SGHTA, CDR2 FQGNSA. This CDR3 is built from 14 residues. After removal of 5 bases from V and 1 base from J, the junction contained 3 bases not matched to a gene. Written as DNA, the CDR3 is TGTGCCAGCAGCCCGACAGGGGTTAACTATGGCTACACCTTC. Translated: CASSPTGVNYGYTF.